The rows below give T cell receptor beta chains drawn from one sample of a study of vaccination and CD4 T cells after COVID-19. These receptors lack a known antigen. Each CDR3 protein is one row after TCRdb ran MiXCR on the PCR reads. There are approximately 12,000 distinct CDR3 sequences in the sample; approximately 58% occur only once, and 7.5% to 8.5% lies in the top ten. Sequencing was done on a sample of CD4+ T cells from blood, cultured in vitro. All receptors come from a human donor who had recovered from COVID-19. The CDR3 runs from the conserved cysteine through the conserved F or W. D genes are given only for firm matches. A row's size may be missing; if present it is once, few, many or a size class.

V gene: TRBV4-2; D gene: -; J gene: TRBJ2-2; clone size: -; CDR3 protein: CASRQGRQETGELFF; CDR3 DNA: TGTGCCAGCAGACAAGGACGGCAAGAGACCGGGGAGCTGTTTTTT
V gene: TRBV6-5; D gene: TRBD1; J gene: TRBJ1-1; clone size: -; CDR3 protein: CASSYLTRGQGYNTEAFF; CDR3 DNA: TGTGCCAGCAGTTACCTTACCCGAGGACAGGGCTATAACACTGAAGCTTTCTTT
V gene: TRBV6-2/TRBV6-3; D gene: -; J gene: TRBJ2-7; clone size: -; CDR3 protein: CASSWGLGPGQYF; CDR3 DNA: TGTGCCAGCAGTTGGGGGCTTGGCCCTGGGCAGTACTTC
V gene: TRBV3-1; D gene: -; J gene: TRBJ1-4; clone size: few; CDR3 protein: CASSDHNGDEKLFF; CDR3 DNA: TGTGCCAGCAGCGACCACAACGGCGATGAAAAACTGTTTTTT
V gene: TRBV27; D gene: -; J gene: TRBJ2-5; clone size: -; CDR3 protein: CASSPGTFQETQYF; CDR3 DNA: TGTGCCAGCAGCCCGGGGACTTTTCAAGAGACCCAGTACTTC
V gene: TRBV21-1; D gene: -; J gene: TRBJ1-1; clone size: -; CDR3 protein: CAKQHRDREAFF; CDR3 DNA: TGTGCTAAGCAGCACCGGGACAGGGAAGCTTTCTTT
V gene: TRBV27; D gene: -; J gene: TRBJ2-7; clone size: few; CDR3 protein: CASSPRRAHYEQYF; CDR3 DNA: TGTGCCAGCAGTCCCCGGAGGGCACACTACGAGCAGTACTTC
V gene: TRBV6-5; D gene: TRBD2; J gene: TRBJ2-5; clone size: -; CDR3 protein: CASSSGLAVYQETQYF; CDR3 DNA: TGTGCCAGCAGTTCGGGACTAGCGGTTTACCAAGAGACCCAGTACTTC
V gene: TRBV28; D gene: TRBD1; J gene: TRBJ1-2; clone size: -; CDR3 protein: CASSLGQGNYGYTF; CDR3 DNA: TGTGCCAGCAGTTTGGGACAGGGTAACTATGGCTACACCTTC
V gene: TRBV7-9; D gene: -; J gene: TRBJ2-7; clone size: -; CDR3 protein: CASSSQIAYEQYF; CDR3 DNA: TGTGCCAGCAGCTCTCAAATCGCTTACGAGCAGTACTTC
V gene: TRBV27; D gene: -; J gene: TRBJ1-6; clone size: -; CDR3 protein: CASSLGVARNYNSPLHF; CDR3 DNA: TGTGCCAGCAGTTTAGGAGTGGCTCGCAATTATAATTCACCCCTCCACTTT
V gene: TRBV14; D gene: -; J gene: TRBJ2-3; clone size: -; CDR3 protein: CASSPSPFTQYF; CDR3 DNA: TGTGCCAGCAGCCCCTCCCCGTTTACGCAGTATTTT
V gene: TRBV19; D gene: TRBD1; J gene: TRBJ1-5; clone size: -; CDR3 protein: CASSIRDRMYNQPQHF; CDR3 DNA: TGTGCCAGTAGTATCAGGGACAGGATGTACAATCAGCCCCAGCATTTT
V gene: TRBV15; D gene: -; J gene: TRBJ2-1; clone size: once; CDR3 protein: CATSRASGVGNEQFF; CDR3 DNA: TGTGCCACCAGCAGAGCTTCGGGAGTTGGCAATGAGCAGTTCTTC
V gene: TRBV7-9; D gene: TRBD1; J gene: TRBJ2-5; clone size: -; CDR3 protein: CASRSTGGGETQYF; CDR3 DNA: TGTGCCAGCAGATCGACAGGGGGAGGAGAGACCCAGTACTTC
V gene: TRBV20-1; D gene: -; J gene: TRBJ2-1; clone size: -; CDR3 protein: CSARGGEFRYNEQFF; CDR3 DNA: TGCAGTGCTAGAGGTGGGGAGTTTCGCTACAATGAGCAGTTCTTC
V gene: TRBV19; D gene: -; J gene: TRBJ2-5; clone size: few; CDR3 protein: CASRGTQQETQYF; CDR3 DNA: TGTGCCAGCCGCGGGACACAACAAGAGACCCAGTACTTC
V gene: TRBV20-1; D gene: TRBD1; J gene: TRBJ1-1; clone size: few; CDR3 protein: CSARGTGDTEAFF; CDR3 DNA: TGCAGTGCTAGAGGGACAGGCGACACTGAAGCTTTCTTT
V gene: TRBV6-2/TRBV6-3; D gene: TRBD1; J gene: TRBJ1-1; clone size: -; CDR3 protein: CASKTGNMNTEAFF; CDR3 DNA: TGTGCCAGCAAGACAGGGAACATGAACACTGAAGCTTTCTTT
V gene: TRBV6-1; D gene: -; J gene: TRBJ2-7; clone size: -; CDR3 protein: CASKTKVFTYEQYF; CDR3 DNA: TGTGCCAGCAAAACCAAAGTTTTTACCTACGAGCAGTACTTC
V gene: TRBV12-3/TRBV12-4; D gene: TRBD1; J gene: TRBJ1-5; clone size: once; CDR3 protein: CASTRQGSNQPQHF; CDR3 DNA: TGTGCCAGCACACGACAGGGTAGCAATCAGCCCCAGCATTTT
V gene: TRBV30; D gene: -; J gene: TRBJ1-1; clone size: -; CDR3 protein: CAWMRVNTEAFF; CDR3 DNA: TGTGCCTGGATGAGGGTGAACACTGAAGCTTTCTTT
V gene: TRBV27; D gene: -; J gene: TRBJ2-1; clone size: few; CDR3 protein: CASSWDWYNEQFF; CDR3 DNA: TGTGCCAGCAGTTGGGACTGGTACAATGAGCAGTTCTTC
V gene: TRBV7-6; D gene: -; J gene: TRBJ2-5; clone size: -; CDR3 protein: CASTSTGGEETQYF; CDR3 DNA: TGTGCCAGCACCAGCACGGGCGGGGAAGAGACCCAGTACTTC
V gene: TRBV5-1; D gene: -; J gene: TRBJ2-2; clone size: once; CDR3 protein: CASSPTGLLLNTGELFF; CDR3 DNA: TGCGCCAGCAGCCCAACCGGACTGCTTTTGAACACCGGGGAGCTGTTTTTT
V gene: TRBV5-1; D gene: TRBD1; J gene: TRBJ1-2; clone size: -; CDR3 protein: CASSRGTGGRGYTF; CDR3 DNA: TGCGCCAGCAGCCGCGGGACAGGGGGCCGTGGCTACACCTTC
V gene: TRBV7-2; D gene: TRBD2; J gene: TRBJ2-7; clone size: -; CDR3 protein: CASSLLGLAAYEQYF; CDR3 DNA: TGTGCCAGCAGCTTGTTGGGACTAGCGGCCTACGAGCAGTACTTC
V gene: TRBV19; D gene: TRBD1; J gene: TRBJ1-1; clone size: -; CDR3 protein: CASGGQGRTEAFF; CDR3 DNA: TGTGCCAGTGGGGGACAGGGGAGGACTGAAGCTTTCTTT
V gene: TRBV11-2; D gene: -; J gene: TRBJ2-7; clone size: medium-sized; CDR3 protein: CASSFGQSDIYEQYF; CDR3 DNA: TGTGCCAGCAGCTTTGGACAGTCGGACATCTACGAGCAGTACTTC
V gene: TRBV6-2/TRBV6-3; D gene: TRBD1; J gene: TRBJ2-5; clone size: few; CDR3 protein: CASRSLGQVRETQYF; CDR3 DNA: TGTGCCAGCAGGTCCTTGGGACAGGTTAGGGAGACCCAGTACTTC
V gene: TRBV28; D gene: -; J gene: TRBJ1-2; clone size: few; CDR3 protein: CASSLSGGLLNYGYTF; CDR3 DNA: TGTGCCAGCAGTTTATCTGGGGGGTTACTTAACTATGGCTACACCTTC
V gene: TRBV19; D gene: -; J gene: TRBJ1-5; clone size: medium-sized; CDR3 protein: CASRRGRHPLYSNQPQHF; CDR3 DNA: TGTGCCAGTCGAAGAGGTCGACACCCTCTTTATAGCAATCAGCCCCAGCATTTT
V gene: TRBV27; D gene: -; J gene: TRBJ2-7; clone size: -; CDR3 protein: CASSPQGLNYEQYF; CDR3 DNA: TGTGCCAGCAGTCCTCAGGGGCTGAACTACGAGCAGTACTTC
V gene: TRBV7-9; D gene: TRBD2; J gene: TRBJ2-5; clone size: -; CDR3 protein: CASGWGTSGIRETQYF; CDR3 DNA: TGTGCCAGCGGGTGGGGAACTAGCGGGATTCGAGAGACCCAGTACTTC
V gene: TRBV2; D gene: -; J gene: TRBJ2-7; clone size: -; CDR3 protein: CASSGGPPYEQYF; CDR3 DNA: TGTGCCAGCAGCGGAGGACCCCCCTACGAGCAGTACTTC
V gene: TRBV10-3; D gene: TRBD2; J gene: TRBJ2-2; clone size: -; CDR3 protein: CAISETSGSNTGELFF; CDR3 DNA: TGTGCCATCAGTGAGACTAGCGGGTCGAACACCGGGGAGCTGTTTTTT
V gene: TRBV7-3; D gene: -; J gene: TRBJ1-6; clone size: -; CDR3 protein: CASSQRGENSPLHF; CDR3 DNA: TGTGCCAGCAGCCAGCGGGGGGAGAATTCACCCCTCCACTTT
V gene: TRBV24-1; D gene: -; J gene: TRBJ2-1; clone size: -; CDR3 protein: CATSDLLPGSYNEQFF; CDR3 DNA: TGTGCCACCAGTGATTTGCTCCCAGGGTCGTACAATGAGCAGTTCTTC
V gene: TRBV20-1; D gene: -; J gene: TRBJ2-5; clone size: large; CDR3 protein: CSARDPAPSQETQYF; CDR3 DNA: TGCAGTGCTAGAGATCCCGCACCCTCCCAAGAGACCCAGTACTTC
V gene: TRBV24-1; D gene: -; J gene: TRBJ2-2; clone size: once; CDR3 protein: CATSEGGAQNTGELFF; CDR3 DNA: TGTGCCACCAGTGAAGGAGGGGCACAAAACACCGGGGAGCTGTTTTTT
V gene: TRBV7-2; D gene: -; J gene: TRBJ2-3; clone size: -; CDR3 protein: CASSLTGSDTQYF; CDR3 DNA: TGTGCCAGCAGCTTAACGGGCTCAGATACGCAGTATTTT
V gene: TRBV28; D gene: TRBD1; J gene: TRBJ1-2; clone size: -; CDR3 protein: CASSLGTVYGYTF; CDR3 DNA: TGTGCCAGCAGTCTAGGGACAGTATATGGCTACACCTTC
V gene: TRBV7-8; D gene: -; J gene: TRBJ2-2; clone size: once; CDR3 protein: CASSLTEVGAGELFF; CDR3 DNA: TGTGCCAGCAGCTTGACGGAGGTGGGGGCCGGGGAGCTGTTTTTT
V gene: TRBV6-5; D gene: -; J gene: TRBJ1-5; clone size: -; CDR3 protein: CASSYQGIGYNQPQHF; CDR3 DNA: TGTGCCAGCAGTTACCAGGGTATCGGGTACAATCAGCCCCAGCATTTT
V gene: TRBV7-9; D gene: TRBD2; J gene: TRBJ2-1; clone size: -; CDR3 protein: CASSVSGTSYNEQFF; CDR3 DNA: TGTGCCAGCAGCGTTAGCGGGACCTCCTACAATGAGCAGTTCTTC
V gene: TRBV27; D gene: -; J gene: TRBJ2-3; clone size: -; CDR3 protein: CASSLLLGTTSTDTQYF; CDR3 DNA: TGTGCCAGCAGTTTACTCCTCGGGACAACTAGCACAGATACGCAGTATTTT
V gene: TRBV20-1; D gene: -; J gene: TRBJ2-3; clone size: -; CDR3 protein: CSMLPASSTDTQYF; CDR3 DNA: TGCAGCATGCTACCTGCCAGCAGCACAGATACGCAGTATTTT
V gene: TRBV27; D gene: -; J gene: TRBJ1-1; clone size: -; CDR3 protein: CASSSGLGWTEAFF; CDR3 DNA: TGTGCCAGCAGTTCTGGCTTGGGATGGACTGAAGCTTTCTTT
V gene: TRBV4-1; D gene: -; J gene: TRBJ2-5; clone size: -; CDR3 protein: CASSLGPQETQYF; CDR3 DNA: TGCGCCAGCAGCCTCGGCCCCCAAGAGACCCAGTACTTC
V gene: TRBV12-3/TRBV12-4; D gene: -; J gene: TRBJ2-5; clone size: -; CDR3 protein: CASSLSPGETQYF; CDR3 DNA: TGTGCCAGCAGTTTATCGCCGGGGGAGACCCAGTACTTC
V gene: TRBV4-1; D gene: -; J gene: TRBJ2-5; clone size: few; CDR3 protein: CASSQVGRALGETQYF; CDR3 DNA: TGCGCCAGCAGCCAAGTAGGCAGGGCGTTAGGAGAGACCCAGTACTTC
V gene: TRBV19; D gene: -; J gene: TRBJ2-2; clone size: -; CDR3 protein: CASSIDRFTGELFF; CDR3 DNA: TGTGCCAGTAGTATAGATCGGTTCACCGGGGAGCTGTTTTTT
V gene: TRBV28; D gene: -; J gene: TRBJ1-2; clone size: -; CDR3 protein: CATPIRGEVGYTF; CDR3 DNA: TGTGCCACTCCGATTCGTGGGGAGGTTGGCTACACCTTC
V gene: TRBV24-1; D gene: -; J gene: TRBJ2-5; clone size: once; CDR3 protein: CATSDSGGSGETQYF; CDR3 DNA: TGTGCCACCAGTGATTCAGGAGGTAGCGGTGAGACCCAGTACTTC